This record covers a single T cell receptor beta chain. This clonotype occurred many times. There is no known antigen for this receptor. Nothing much larger sits one base from this clone, and base qualities are not available. This sample was taken from a study of T cell repertoires in cytomegalovirus infection (dated by TCRdb to about 2019). For the study in its entirety: The HLA type of each donor mattered for the analysis, because public TCR beta signatures pointed to carriage of CMV infection along with the matching HLA type. General conclusions and limits of the study: The ex vivo response was dominated by HLA-C-restricted CMV-specific TCR beta clonotypes, and the single most frequent clonotype in two of eight donors was supplied by these HLA-C-restricted clonotypes. In both this cohort and an independent cohort of 350 or so donors, the cumulative frequency of public TCR beta family members distinguished carriers of CMV infection plus the relevant HLA type.

The germline V gene (reference sequence) gives CDR1 as DFQATT and CDR2 as SNEGSKA. Inclusive of the bounding cysteine and phenylalanine, the CDR3 is 15 residues long. Only the CDR3 DNA stays, 45 bases, in frame from base 1. Trimmed from V: 6 bases; trimmed from J: 4 bases; junction bases lacking a gene match: 14. The instrument was an Illumina HiSeq 1500. In TCRdb, the public reads were trimmed at Q25 with fastp and aligned with MiXCR, with productive beta chains retained. Identical CDR3 protein sequences are pooled into one entry, listed with their most common genes and DNA. Here the sample has about 250,000 distinct CDR3 sequences; 6.5% occur a single time. About 6% of the sample comes from the top ten.

The receptor was isolated from a human donor in good health (CMV status not recorded). Some clones in this sample may be carry-over from other donors' samples. This chain is built from TRBV20-1 and TRBJ2-7, with TRBD1 matching 8 junction bases. The sequencing input was PBMCs. The DNA sequence is given as TGCAGTGCGAGAATAGGACAGGGAATAGGGTACGAGCAGTACTTC. Its translation is CSARIGQGIGYEQYF.